This T cell receptor beta chain was captured by sequencing in a study of OX40 agonist ivuxolimab in advanced cancers. Trimming cost V 0 bases and J 5 bases, with 9 bases left between them. In germline, CDR1 is SGHRS, CDR2 YFSETQ. The CDR3 runs to 14 residues. With baseline, cycle 4 day 1, and cycle 7 day 1 as timepoints, blood was sampled. The table came from immunoSEQ multiplex PCR; TCRdb's copy has only in-frame clones and leaves some out. The sample lists tens of thousands of clones; around 90% were seen once. This chain joins TRBV5-1 and TRBJ2-1, with D maybe TRBD2 (6 bases). The TCR was taken from an adult with an advanced solid tumor such as melanoma, head and neck, liver or kidney cancer. The sample in question was CD4+ or CD8+ T cells sorted from blood, obtained in a trial of the OX40 agonist ivuxolimab. The DNA of the CDR3 is TGCGCCAGCAGCTTGGGCGGGAATAACAATGAGCAGTTCTTC. It encodes CASSLGGNNNEQFF. Together with reference TRBV5-1 and TRBJ2-1, the CDR3 gives the full variable domain: KAGVTQTPRYLIKTRGQQVTLSCSPISGHRSVSWYQQTPGQGLQFLFEYFSETQRNKGNFPGRFSGRQFSNSRSEMNVSTLELGDSALYLCASSLGGNNNEQFFGPGTRLTVL.